This entry is about one T cell receptor (beta chain). Its target is unknown. Selected positively for CCR7 and CD45RO-negative, naive CD8 cells excluded terminally differentiated effector memory CD45RA+ cells. There were no recent acute infections or vaccinations among the donors, who were healthy HIV-negative adults. This sample was included in a study of shared clonotypes between healthy human individuals. Whole-study results and caveats: The study sampled only blood, and tissue repertoires likely differ. When naive CD4 clonotypes were compared across a handful of donors, about 4.8% were shared. It was anticipated that sequencing depth would influence how many clonotypes donors shared.

Here immunoSEQ multiplex PCR was the method, and the copy in TCRdb shows in-frame clones only, minus some. The table has about 2.2 million clones, approximately 94% seen once. What was sequenced was naive CD8+ T cells from PBMCs. This clonotype was obtained from a young man in good health. Some clones in this sample may be carry-over from other donors' samples.

Written as DNA, the CDR3 is TGCGCCAGCAGCCCGTGGACAGGGGGCTCCTACGAGCAGTACTTC. Protein sequence: CASSPWTGGSYEQYF. The V and J genes are TRBV5-1 and TRBJ2-7; TRBD1 aligns across 10 bases. This CDR3 contains 15 residues. Germline CDR1 reads SGHRS; CDR2 reads YFSETQ. J was trimmed by 0 bases and V by 4 bases; bases with no gene match: 4. The full variable domain, completed using reference TRBV5-1 and TRBJ2-7, is KAGVTQTPRYLIKTRGQQVTLSCSPISGHRSVSWYQQTPGQGLQFLFEYFSETQRNKGNFPGRFSGRQFSNSRSEMNVSTLELGDSALYLCASSPWTGGSYEQYFGPGTRLTVT.